The next 28 T cell receptor beta chains were all read from a single sample in a study of CXCR3-negative and CXCR3-positive naive CD8 T cells. Study conclusions and caveats: Against CXCR3-negative naive cells, CXCR3-positive naive cells showed more hydrophobic TRB CDR3s.

UMI labels and 5' RACE were used to prepare the TRB cDNA libraries. No DNA is given; TCRdb re-called the 5' RACE reads and lists each CDR3 protein once. The sample shows about 6,900 distinct CDR3 sequences, and 1.4% to 1.5% sits with its ten largest clones. These receptors' antigens are unknown. Sequencing input: naive CXCR3+ CD8+ T cells from blood. Subset of the sample: CD45RO-CCR7+CD27+CD95- naive CD8+ T cells expressing CXCR3 (TNR3+). These receptor sequences come from a human donor in good health. Some clones in this sample may be carry-over from other donors' samples.

According to its frequency, this clonotype is medium-sized. The V call is TRBV29-1, the J call TRBJ2-1; TCRdb's D call, TRBD1, is unchecked because there is no DNA. Germline-derived CDR1 and CDR2 are SQVTM and ANQGSEA. The CDR3 has 14 amino acids. The CDR3 is CSVVTGTGLGEQFF.

This clonotype is medium-sized by frequency. V and J are TRBV29-1 and TRBJ1-1; the TCRdb D gene call, TRBD1, has no DNA to confirm it. This CDR3 region has 15 residues. CDR1 and CDR2 (germline): SQVTM, ANQGSEA. The CDR3 reads CSGAGDKTMNTEAFF.

The rearrangement uses TRBV27 and TRBJ2-1; TCRdb designates TRBD2, a call that cannot be tested without DNA. The CDR3 has 14 residues. Germline lookup yields CDR1 MNHEY and CDR2 SMNVEV (reference sequence). CDR3 residues: CASSTSGSYNEQFF.

V usage is TRBV5-6 and J usage is TRBJ2-1. The germline gives CDR1 SGHDT, CDR2 YYEEEE. The CDR3 has 13 residues. CDR3: CASSSSSYNEQFF.

Measured by frequency, this clonotype is medium-sized (0.01 to 0.1%). The chain couples TRBV5-1 to TRBJ2-1; TCRdb gives TRBD1 as the D gene, but with no DNA this cannot be confirmed. Germline CDR1 reads SGHRS; CDR2 reads YFSETQ. The CDR3 length is 12 residues. The CDR3 sequence is CASTPGGNEQFF.

The chain links TRBV19 to TRBJ2-1. This CDR3 spans 15 amino acids. The V gene's germline CDR1 is LNHDA and CDR2 SQIVND (reference sequence). CDR3 region: CASSISGSSYNEQFF. Based on the CDR3 plus reference TRBV19 and TRBJ2-1, the full variable domain is DGGITQSPKYLFRKEGQNVTLSCEQNLNHDAMYWYRQDPGQGLRLIYYSQIVNDFQKGDIAEGYSVSREKKESFPLTVTSAQKNPTAFYLCASSISGSSYNEQFFGPGTRLTVL.

This clonotype registers medium-sized (0.01 to 0.1%) by frequency. The chain is built from TRBV12-3 or TRBV12-4 and TRBJ1-1; TCRdb's assignment of TRBD1 cannot be checked, as there is no DNA. The CDR3 has 12 residues. CDR3 loop: CASSSGQVEAFF.

Frequency places this clonotype as medium-sized. The genes are TRBV29-1 and TRBJ2-5. Germline values: CDR1 SQVTM, CDR2 ANQGSEA. The CDR3 sequence is 12 residues long. This CDR3 reads CSVEAWEETQYF.

The rearrangement links TRBV6-6 to TRBJ2-1; TCRdb's assignment of TRBD1 cannot be checked, as there is no DNA. This CDR3 comprises 16 residues. Germline CDR1 and CDR2: MNHNY and SVGAGI (reference sequence). The CDR3 loop reads CASSYSGGRAYNEQFF.

The CDR3 protein is CASSSGTSDSYEQYF. The chain has TRBV7-9 and TRBJ2-7; the D call of TRBD1 rests on TCRdb alone, since no DNA is present to check it. The CDR3 consists of 15 residues. Germline loops: CDR1 SEHNR, CDR2 FQNEAQ (reference sequence).

The genes are TRBV20-1 and TRBJ1-1. CDR3 length equals 12 residues. CDR1 and CDR2 (germline): DFQATT, SNEGSKA (reference sequence). The CDR3 spells CSARKGYTEAFF.

The chain recombines TRBV18 with TRBJ2-7; TCRdb designates TRBD1, a call that cannot be tested without DNA. The germline V gene encodes CDR1 KGHSH and CDR2 LQKENI. CDR3 length equals 15 residues. CDR3 amino acids: CASSEPDRPAYEQYF.

The chain uses TRBV29-1 and TRBJ1-2. The CDR3 has 14 amino acids. The germline gives CDR1 SQVTM, CDR2 ANQGSEA. The CDR3 protein is CSVVGGPTGYGYTF. The full variable domain, with the rest looked up from reference TRBV29-1 and TRBJ1-2, is SAVISQKPSRDICQRGTSLTIQCQVDSQVTMMFWYRQQPGQSLTLIATANQGSEATYESGFVIDKFPISRPNLTFSTLTVSNMSPEDSSIYLCSVVGGPTGYGYTFGSGTRLTVV.

This clonotype is called medium-sized based on its frequency. The CDR3 loop reads CAISGLVSGTGELFF. The rearrangement joins TRBV10-3 to TRBJ2-2; the D call from TCRdb, TRBD2, cannot be confirmed without DNA. The CDR3 has 15 residues. Germline V gene sequence: CDR1 ENHRY, CDR2 SYGVKD.

This clonotype registers medium-sized by frequency. V and J are TRBV20-1 and TRBJ2-2. CDR3 length equals 13 residues. Germline CDR1 and CDR2: DFQATT and SNEGSKA (reference sequence). CDR3 loop: CSARDGGGGELFF.

This clonotype is deemed medium-sized by its frequency. The chain couples TRBV18 to TRBJ2-1. Looked up from germline, CDR1 is KGHSH and CDR2 is LQKENI. This CDR3 is 13 amino acids long. The CDR3 is CASSPPDGDEQFF.

The chain couples TRBV20-1 to TRBJ2-1; checking the TCRdb D call of TRBD2 is not possible without DNA. Looked up from germline, CDR1 is DFQATT and CDR2 is SNEGSKA (reference sequence). The CDR3 has 14 residues. This CDR3 is CSARDGTSGVEQFF.

Judged by frequency, this clonotype is medium-sized. V is TRBV29-1 and J is TRBJ2-7; with no DNA, the TCRdb D assignment of TRBD1 cannot be verified. Germline V lookup: CDR1 SQVTM, CDR2 ANQGSEA. This CDR3 comprises 12 residues. The CDR3 loop reads CSVEASGGEQYF.

According to its frequency, this clonotype is medium-sized. The chain employs TRBV4-1 and TRBJ2-1; as DNA is missing, the TRBD2 call by TCRdb cannot be tested. Germline V CDR1 and CDR2: MGHRA, YSYEKL. This CDR3 has 13 residues. The CDR3 sequence: CASAFRRGTEQFF.

According to its frequency, this clonotype is medium-sized. The V gene is TRBV20-1, the J gene TRBJ2-2; TCRdb's D call, TRBD2, is unchecked because there is no DNA. Germline lookup yields CDR1 DFQATT and CDR2 SNEGSKA (reference sequence). The CDR3 loop spans 17 amino acids. This CDR3 is CSARDALPAKPNGELFF.

This clonotype ranks as medium-sized (0.01 to 0.1%) in terms of frequency. This rearrangement joins TRBV29-1 to TRBJ2-1. Germline CDR1 reads SQVTM; CDR2 reads ANQGSEA. The CDR3 covers 11 residues. CDR3 amino acids: CSVEPWNEQFF.

The genes are TRBV20-1 and TRBJ2-1. The CDR3 loop spans 13 amino acids. Germline CDR1 DFQATT, CDR2 SNEGSKA (reference sequence). The CDR3: CSANRVSYNEQFF.

Its frequency marks this clonotype as medium-sized (0.01 to 0.1%). The J gene is TRBJ2-1, the V gene TRBV4-3; the D call from TCRdb, TRBD2, cannot be confirmed without DNA. The germline V gene has CDR1 LGHNA and CDR2 YSLEER. The CDR3 contains 13 residues. The CDR3 sequence is CASSQDPGGEQFF.

The V gene is TRBV27, the J gene TRBJ2-7; as DNA is missing, the TRBD1 call by TCRdb cannot be tested. Germline V CDR1 and CDR2: MNHEY, SMNVEV (reference sequence). The length of the CDR3 is 15 residues. The CDR3: CASSTMPGQRYEQYF.

This clonotype is deemed medium-sized by its frequency. The chain links TRBV3-1 to TRBJ1-1. The V gene's germline CDR1 is LGHDT and CDR2 YNNKEL (reference sequence). CDR3 length: 13 amino acids. CDR3 in amino acids: CASSREGSTEAFF.

The chain employs TRBV18 and TRBJ2-3; there is no DNA to check the TCRdb D call of TRBD1. The germline gives CDR1 KGHSH, CDR2 LQKENI. The CDR3 loop spans 16 amino acids. The CDR3 reads CASSPGQPTSTDTQYF. The full variable domain, in which reference TRBV18 and TRBJ2-3 provide the parts outside the CDR3, is NAGVMQNPRHLVRRRGQEARLRCSPMKGHSHVYWYRQLPEEGLKFMVYLQKENIIDESGMPKERFSAEFPKEGPSILRIQQVVRGDSAAYFCASSPGQPTSTDTQYFGPGTRLTVL.

Considering frequency, this clonotype is medium-sized. This chain connects TRBV29-1 to TRBJ1-1; TCRdb lists TRBD1, though no DNA is available to test this call. Germline CDR1 and CDR2: SQVTM and ANQGSEA. This CDR3 comprises 12 residues. CDR3 sequence: CSAKEGGTEAFF.

The V gene is TRBV25-1, the J gene TRBJ2-1; TCRdb's D call of TRBD1 is untestable without DNA. This CDR3 spans 14 amino acids. Germline lookup yields CDR1 MGHDK and CDR2 SYGVNS. This CDR3 reads CASSGHDRVNEQFF. The full variable domain, its missing parts supplied by reference TRBV25-1 and TRBJ2-1, is EADIYQTPRYLVIGTGKKITLECSQTMGHDKMYWYQQDPGMELHLIHYSYGVNSTEKGDLSSESTVSRIRTEHFPLTLESARPSHTSQYLCASSGHDRVNEQFFGPGTRLTVL.